The 5 T cell receptor beta chains below come from one sample, sequenced in a study of cytomegalovirus exposure and HLA in healthy donors. The primer mix had 60 Vbeta and 13 Jbeta primers. Generated by immunoSEQ multiplex PCR, the TCRdb table keeps only in-frame clones and is missing some. Here the sample spans around 160,000 clones, roughly 87% being singletons. Source material: PBMCs. These receptors originate from a man aged 45-60 years in good health and CMV-seropositive.

This chain joins TRBV30 and TRBJ1-2; TRBD1 matches 7 bases. This CDR3 comprises 13 residues. The J segment lost 2 bases and the V segment lost 5 bases, leaving 5 bases of the junction unmatched. Looked up from germline, CDR1 is GTSNPN and CDR2 is SVGIG (reference sequence). The CDR3 DNA reads as TGTGCCTGGGGGGACAGTTGGAACTATGGCTACACCTTC. Amino acid sequence: CAWGDSWNYGYTF.

The CDR3 region is CASSSRTGVVYEQYF. CDR3 DNA: TGTGCCAGCAGCTCTCGGACAGGGGTAGTCTACGAGCAGTACTTC. The chain employs TRBV5-6 and TRBJ2-5, with 9 bases that match TRBD1. With the DNA end fitting TRBJ2-7 better, the J assignment may be wrong. CDR1 is SGHDT and CDR2 is YYEEEE in the germline V gene. The CDR3 covers 15 residues.

This chain joins TRBV23-1 and TRBJ1-3, with D perhaps TRBD1 (6 bases). TRBV23-1 is an ORF; its function is uncertain. The V gene lost 0 bases and the J gene lost 1 base, with 13 bases spanning the gap. This CDR3 comprises 17 residues. CDR3 sequence (DNA): TGCGCCAGCAGTCAATCCCATGAGGGGGAGTCTGGAAACACCATATATTTT. As protein: CASSQSHEGESGNTIYF.

The V call is TRBV6-5, the J call TRBJ2-5; tentatively, D is TRBD2 (5 bases). The J call may not be correct, given that the DNA end is closer to TRBJ2-7. The CDR3 totals 14 residues. Germline V gene sequence: CDR1 MNHEY, CDR2 SVGAGI. This CDR3 reads CASSPGPGRYEQYF. The CDR3 DNA is TGTGCCAGCAGCCCCGGGCCGGGAAGGTACGAGCAGTACTTC.

This clone was observed a single time. The rearrangement links TRBV27 to TRBJ2-1; D is undetermined. Between the trimmed V and J ends, which lost 5 bases and 6 bases, there was a span of 14 bases. The CDR3 is made up of 14 amino acids. The germline V gene encodes CDR1 MNHEY and CDR2 SMNVEV (reference sequence). This chain's CDR3 is CASSPLPPGNEQFF. For the CDR3, the DNA is TGTGCCAGCAGTCCCTTGCCGCCCGGCAATGAGCAGTTCTTC.